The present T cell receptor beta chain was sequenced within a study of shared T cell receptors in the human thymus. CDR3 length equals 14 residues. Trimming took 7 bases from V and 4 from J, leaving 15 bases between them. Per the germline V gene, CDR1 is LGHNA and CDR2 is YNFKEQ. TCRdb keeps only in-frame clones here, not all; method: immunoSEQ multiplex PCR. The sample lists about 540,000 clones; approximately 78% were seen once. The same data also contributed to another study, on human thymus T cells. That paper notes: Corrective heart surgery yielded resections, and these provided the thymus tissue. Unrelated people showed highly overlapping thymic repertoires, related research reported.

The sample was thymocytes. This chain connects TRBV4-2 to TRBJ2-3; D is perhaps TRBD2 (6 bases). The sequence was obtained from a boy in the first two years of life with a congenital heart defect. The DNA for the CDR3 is TGTGCCAGCACCCCGGGACTGAAAGCAGATACGCAGTATTTT. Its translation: CASTPGLKADTQYF.